These 4 T cell receptor beta chains share one sample of origin, sequenced in a study of T-cell reconstitution after alpha-beta-depleted transplantation in children. Preparation of the TCRbeta library used unique molecular identifiers. In TCRdb, the PCR reads were re-called with MiXCR into one record per CDR3 protein. The sample shows about 980,000 distinct CDR3 sequences, around 30% of them seen only once. The sequencing here drew on PBMCs, mostly from graft donor cells, taken 360 days after TCRalphabeta/CD19-depleted stem cell transplant. These TCRs come from a boy younger than two who had a stem cell transplant for SCID, so the T cells may come from the graft donor.

The V gene is TRBV20-1, the J gene TRBJ1-1; TRBD1 is a possible D gene (5 bases). The V and J ends lost 6 bases and 3 bases respectively, with 17 bases between them. The CDR3 has 14 amino acids. Germline CDR1 DFQATT, CDR2 SNEGSKA (reference sequence). CDR3 bases: TGCAGTGCAACCCCGGGACCCCCGGACACTGAAGCTTTCTTT. Its protein is CSATPGPPDTEAFF.

The chain recombines TRBV5-1 with TRBJ2-5; the D gene could be TRBD1 or TRBD2 (5 bases each). The germline V gene has CDR1 SGHRS and CDR2 YFSETQ. The V end lost 3 bases, the J end lost 2 bases, and 14 bases lay between the germline ends. CDR3 length: 15 residues. The CDR3 loop reads CASSWGPGPQETQYF. CDR3 coding DNA: TGCGCCAGCAGCTGGGGACCGGGGCCTCAAGAGACCCAGTACTTC.

The chain joins TRBV2 to TRBJ2-3, with TRBD1 matching over 7 bases. The CDR3 extends over 15 amino acids. Germline values: CDR1 SNHLY, CDR2 FYNNEI. Trimming took 4 bases from V and 6 from J; bases not matched to a gene: 10. CDR3 loop: CASSASRGKVDTQYF. In DNA, the CDR3 is TGTGCCAGCAGTGCGTCCAGGGGGAAGGTGGATACGCAGTATTTT.

This clonotype has more than one count but fewer than ten. This chain links TRBV21-1 with TRBJ2-1; the D call of TRBD1 is as the table states it, not checked on the DNA. TRBV21-1 is a known pseudogene. This CDR3 comprises 13 residues. CDR3: CASRQGYDNEQFF. The CDR3 DNA follows: TGTGCCAGCAGACAGGGTTACGACAATGAGCAGTTCTTC.